One sample yielded the 22 T cell receptor beta chains listed below, sequenced in a study of beta chain features in type 1 diabetes (dated by TCRdb to about 2018). Here is what the overall study found, with its caveats: A moderate but significant shortening of TCRB CDR3 length was observed in type 1 diabetes patients in all four CD4+ subsets.

Their cognate antigens are unknown. Libraries were prepared through the immunoSEQ multiplex PCR assay. All of the isolated RNA was reverse transcribed with the High Capacity cDNA Reverse Transcription Kit, so expressed TCRB transcripts were sequenced. TCRdb limited this immuneACCESS table to in-frame rearrangements with V and J called. A share of clones is missing; checked studies link under half to unresolved V genes, and the rest is unexplained. In all, the sample holds a few hundred thousand clones, and over 8.5% of those were seen once. The biggest ten clones account for around 0.66% of the sample. The sample consisted of central memory CD4+ T cells from blood. The source is a man in his thirties or forties with type 1 diabetes.

This clone has ten or more counts. CDR3 residues: CASSPRGTGNNEQFF. As DNA, the CDR3 is TGTGCCAGCTCACCACGTGGGACAGGGAACAATGAGCAGTTCTTC. The genes are TRBV18 and TRBJ2-1; 9 bases are a match to TRBD1. The length of the CDR3 is 15 residues. Germline loops: CDR1 KGHSH, CDR2 LQKENI. V dropped 1 base and J dropped 5; count of bases not matched to a gene: 3.

This clone showed up just a few times. The V gene is TRBV7-2, the J gene TRBJ2-1; 7 bases are shared with TRBD2. This CDR3 spans 13 amino acids. Germline trimming cut 5 bases from V and 12 bases from J; bases unmatched to any gene: 10. The germline gives CDR1 SGHTA, CDR2 FQGNSA. The CDR3 here is CASSNTGEGWQFF. CDR3 DNA sequence: TGTGCCAGCAGCAATACGGGGGAGGGATGGCAGTTCTTC.

In its sample, this clone is medium-sized. This chain uses TRBV25-1 with TRBJ1-2; D uncertain. Germline CDR1 reads MGHDK; CDR2 reads SYGVNS. The CDR3 is made up of 11 amino acids. V lost 0 bases, J lost 6 bases, and 2 bases lay in between. Here the CDR3 reads CASSEYNGYTF. The CDR3 DNA is TGTGCCAGCAGTGAATATAATGGCTACACCTTC.

This clone was found a few times. The chain has TRBV13 and TRBJ2-1, with 8 nucleotides matching TRBD2. Trimming took 2 bases from V and 9 from J; bases not matched to a gene: 12. The CDR3 covers 16 residues. Germline-derived CDR1 and CDR2 are PRHDT and FYEKMQ (reference sequence). The CDR3 protein is CASSLLRAGDLSEQFF. In DNA form, the CDR3 reads TGTGCCAGCAGCTTACTTCGAGCGGGAGATTTGAGTGAGCAGTTCTTC.

This clone was detected only a few times. The chain carries TRBV29-1 and TRBJ2-1, with D hard to call. The CDR3 covers 11 residues. Between the trimmed V and J ends, which lost 2 bases and 8 bases, there was a span of 7 bases. Germline lookup yields CDR1 SQVTM and CDR2 ANQGSEA. The CDR3 DNA reads as TGCAGCGTTGAACAGTCGGATGAGCAGTTCTTC. Translated: CSVEQSDEQFF.

The chain has TRBV27 and TRBJ2-1; 7 bases agree with TRBD2. CDR1 and CDR2 (germline): MNHEY, SMNVEV (reference sequence). The CDR3 runs to 17 residues. After removal of 4 bases from V and 4 bases from J, the junction contained 13 bases not matched to a gene. The CDR3 region is CASSSPSRAGVYNEQFF. CDR3 bases: TGTGCCAGCAGTTCGCCCTCCAGGGCGGGAGTGTACAATGAGCAGTTCTTC.

This chain connects TRBV4-1 to TRBJ2-1, with 8 bases identical to TRBD2. Per germline, CDR1 MGHRA and CDR2 YSYEKL. The V gene end was trimmed by 3 bases and the J gene end by 6 bases; junction bases not matched to a gene: 7. The CDR3 length is 15 residues. The CDR3 here is CASSQSGSKVNEQFF. The CDR3 bases are TGCGCCAGCAGCCAGAGCGGGAGTAAGGTCAATGAGCAGTTCTTC.

This clone turned up a few times. The chain links TRBV5-1 to TRBJ2-2, with 7 bases lining up with TRBD1. Germline assignment: CDR1 SGHRS and CDR2 YFSETQ. Unmatched junction bases numbered 5, after V lost 4 bases and J lost 5 bases. This CDR3 has 14 amino acids. This CDR3 is CASSLRQGTGELFF. The CDR3 DNA reads as TGCGCCAGCAGCCTTCGACAGGGAACCGGGGAGCTGTTTTTT.

Only a few counts were recorded for this clone. This chain uses TRBV6-1 with TRBJ2-3; D is perhaps TRBD1 (6 bases). The CDR3 contains 14 residues. CDR1 and CDR2 (germline): MNHNS, SASEGT. The V and J ends lost 6 bases and 0 bases respectively, with 10 bases between them. The CDR3 here is CASRTGRSTDTQYF. Written as DNA, the CDR3 is TGTGCCAGCAGGACAGGAAGGAGCACAGATACGCAGTATTTT.

V and J are TRBV29-1 and TRBJ2-1; tentative D call: TRBD1 (7 bases). The V end was cut by 6 bases, the J end by 9 bases, with 24 bases between. The CDR3 extends over 15 amino acids. Germline V lookup: CDR1 SQVTM, CDR2 ANQGSEA. CDR3 nucleotides: TGCAGCGTCCAAATGACAGGGAGGTGGAACGGTGAGCAGTTCTTC. Protein sequence: CSVQMTGRWNGEQFF.

This rearrangement joins TRBV7-8 to TRBJ1-2, with TRBD1 matching over 10 bases. The V gene's germline CDR1 is SGHVS and CDR2 FQNEAQ. V was pared by 1 base and J by 8 bases, with 7 bases of the junction left unmatched. This CDR3 is built from 15 residues. As DNA, the CDR3 is TGTGCCAGCAGCTTAGTCGGGGACAGGGGAGAAGGCTACACCTTC. It encodes CASSLVGDRGEGYTF.

CDR3 in amino acids: CASSARRFSNQPQHF. The CDR3 region has the DNA TGTGCCAGCAGTGCAAGGAGATTTAGCAATCAGCCCCAGCATTTT. J is TRBJ1-5 and V is TRBV7-8; no clear D gene. V was shortened by 6 bases and J by 0 bases, with 12 bases between the two germline ends. CDR1 is SGHVS, CDR2 FQNEAQ, per germline. There are 15 residues in the CDR3.

The chain has TRBV13 and TRBJ2-1; D unclear. The V gene's germline CDR1 is PRHDT and CDR2 FYEKMQ (reference sequence). The CDR3 length is 15 residues. Trimming stripped 2 bases from V and 7 bases from J, with 15 bases between. The CDR3 nucleotides are TGTGCCAGCAGCTTAAGGTTAGCCCCCCTGAATGAGCAGTTCTTC. Translation gives CASSLRLAPLNEQFF.

This clone was seen a handful of times. The chain carries TRBV15 and TRBJ2-7; 7 nucleotides match TRBD1. The germline CDR1 and CDR2 sequences are LNHNV and YYDKDF (reference sequence). The CDR3 consists of 14 residues. The junction had 10 bases not matched to a gene; V was cut back by 9 bases and J by 2 bases. The CDR3 DNA follows: TGTGCCACTCCGCTACAGGGGCGGCCCTACGAGCAGTACTTC. Amino acid sequence: CATPLQGRPYEQYF.

The chain uses TRBV4-3 and TRBJ2-5; D is ambiguous. The DNA matches TRBJ2-7 better at its end, which makes the J call doubtful. The CDR3 totals 15 residues. The germline CDR1 and CDR2 sequences are LGHNA and YSLEER. In DNA, the CDR3 is TGCGCCAGCAGCCAAGATGTCCGAGGTGGCAGCGAGCAGTACTTC. Protein sequence: CASSQDVRGGSEQYF.

Comments on this clone: The junction shows a germline mismatch at one end, possibly a read error. The V gene is TRBV10-3, the J gene TRBJ2-5; D not certain. The germline V gene has CDR1 ENHRY and CDR2 SYGVKD. The length of the CDR3 is 14 residues. The CDR3 reads CASSRAVQQETQYF. As DNA, the CDR3 is TGTGCCAGCAGTAGGGCGGTTCAACAAGAGACCCAGTACTTC.

The sample holds a few counts of this clone. The chain recombines TRBV7-9 with TRBJ1-1, with D perhaps matching TRBD1 (6 bases). The CDR3 sequence is 14 residues long. Germline values: CDR1 SEHNR, CDR2 FQNEAQ (reference sequence). Trimming cost V 1 base and J 4 bases, with 10 bases left between them. The CDR3 nucleotides read TGTGCCAGCAGCTTAGGGACACAGGGCACTGAAGCTTTCTTT. It is translated as CASSLGTQGTEAFF.

The chain couples TRBV7-2 to TRBJ1-4, with 9 bases that match TRBD1. In germline, CDR1 is SGHTA, CDR2 FQGNSA. V gave up 5 bases and J gave up 5 bases; unmatched junction bases: 3. The CDR3 is made up of 14 amino acids. CDR3: CASSVGQGNEKLFF. The DNA of the CDR3 is TGTGCCAGCAGCGTTGGACAGGGGAATGAAAAACTGTTTTTT.

The chain recombines TRBV6-5 with TRBJ2-5, with no clear D. Near its end, the DNA agrees better with TRBJ2-7, so the J call may be wrong. The CDR3 totals 12 residues. Germline V gives CDR1 MNHEY, CDR2 SVGAGI. The CDR3 reads CASSSTSYEQYF. The CDR3 nucleotides are TGTGCCAGCAGTTCGACCTCCTACGAGCAGTACTTC.

This clone came up a few times. This chain uses TRBV27 with TRBJ1-5, with TRBD1 identical over 8 bases. The CDR3 contains 14 residues. Trimming removed 6 bases from V and 3 bases from J; junction bases left unmatched: 4. Germline V CDR1 and CDR2: MNHEY, SMNVEV (reference sequence). The chain's CDR3 is CASSRTGTNQPQHF. As DNA, the CDR3 is TGTGCCAGCAGCCGGACAGGGACCAATCAGCCCCAGCATTTT.

This clone has more than one count but fewer than ten. Without the conserved terminal phenylalanine or tryptophan, this CDR3 likely stems from a read error. Because the CDR3's place on the DNA is in doubt, the DNA is left out and the CDR3 is given as listed by TCRdb. The CDR3 loop is CASSRTGPQAV. This rearrangement joins TRBV5-6 to TRBJ1-2; the DNA was not compared with TRBD1, the D call given in the table. The CDR3 is made up of 11 amino acids, end residues included. The V gene's germline CDR1 is SGHDT and CDR2 YYEEEE.

The rearrangement uses TRBV7-2 and TRBJ2-6; 7 bases are shared with TRBD1. CDR3 length: 16 amino acids. CDR1 is SGHTA and CDR2 is FQGNSA in the germline V gene. V gave up 5 bases and J gave up 0 bases; unmatched junction bases: 4. CDR3: CASSRTGLSGANVLTF. The DNA for the CDR3 is TGTGCCAGCAGCCGGACAGGCCTCTCTGGGGCCAACGTCCTGACTTTC. The full variable domain, completed using reference TRBV7-2 and TRBJ2-6, is GAGVSQSPSNKVTEKGKDVELRCDPISGHTALYWYRQSLGQGLEFLIYFQGNSAPDKSGLPSDRFSAERTGGSVSTLTIQRTQQEDSAVYLCASSRTGLSGANVLTFGAGSRLTVL.